The present TCR beta chain was sequenced within a study of blood T cell repertoires in COVID-19. CDR1 SGHTA and CDR2 FQGNSA come from the germline V gene. V gave up 5 bases and J gave up 9 bases; unmatched junction bases: 12. CDR3 length equals 15 residues. Data came from immunoSEQ multiplex PCR; TCRdb stores just in-frame clones and leaves some out. The sample has 400,000 to 500,000 clones; roughly 88% are singletons. Across about two dozen US areas, participants ranged in age from about 18 to 100 years. Sequencing was performed on PBMCs or T cells enriched from blood (not recorded which). The source of this sequence is a woman in her 40s who had recovered from COVID-19. The chain has TRBV7-2 and TRBJ1-5; 8 bases map to TRBD1. The DNA of the CDR3 is TGTGCCAGCAGCCCGAACCGGGACAGGCTCGGGCCCCAGCATTTT. This sequence encodes CASSPNRDRLGPQHF.